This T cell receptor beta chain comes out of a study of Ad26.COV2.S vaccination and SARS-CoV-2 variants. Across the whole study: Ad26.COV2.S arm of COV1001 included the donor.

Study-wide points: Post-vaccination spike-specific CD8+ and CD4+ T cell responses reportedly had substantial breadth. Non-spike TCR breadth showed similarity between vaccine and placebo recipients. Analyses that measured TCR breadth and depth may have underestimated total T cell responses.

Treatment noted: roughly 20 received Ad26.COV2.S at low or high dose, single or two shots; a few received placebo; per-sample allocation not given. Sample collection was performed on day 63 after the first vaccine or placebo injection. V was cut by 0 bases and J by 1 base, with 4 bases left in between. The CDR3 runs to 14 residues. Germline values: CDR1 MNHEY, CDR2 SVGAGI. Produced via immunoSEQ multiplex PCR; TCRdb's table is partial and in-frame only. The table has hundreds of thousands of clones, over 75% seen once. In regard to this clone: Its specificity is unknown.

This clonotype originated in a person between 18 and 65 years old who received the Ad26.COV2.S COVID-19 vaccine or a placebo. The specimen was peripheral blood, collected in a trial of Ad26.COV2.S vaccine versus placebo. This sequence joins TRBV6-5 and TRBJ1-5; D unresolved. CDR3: CASSYSRSNQPQHF. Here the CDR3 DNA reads TGTGCCAGCAGTTACTCGAGGAGCAATCAGCCCCAGCATTTT.